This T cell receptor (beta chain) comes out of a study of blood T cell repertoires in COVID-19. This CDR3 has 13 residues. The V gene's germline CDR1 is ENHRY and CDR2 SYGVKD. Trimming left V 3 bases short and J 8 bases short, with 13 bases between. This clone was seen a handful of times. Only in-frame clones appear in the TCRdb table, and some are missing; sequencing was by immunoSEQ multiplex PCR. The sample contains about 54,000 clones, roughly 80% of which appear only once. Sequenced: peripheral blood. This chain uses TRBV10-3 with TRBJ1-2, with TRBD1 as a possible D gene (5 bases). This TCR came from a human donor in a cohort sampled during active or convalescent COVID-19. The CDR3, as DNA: TGTGCCATCAGTGAACCCAGGGTTGAAGGCTACACCTTC. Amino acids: CAISEPRVEGYTF.